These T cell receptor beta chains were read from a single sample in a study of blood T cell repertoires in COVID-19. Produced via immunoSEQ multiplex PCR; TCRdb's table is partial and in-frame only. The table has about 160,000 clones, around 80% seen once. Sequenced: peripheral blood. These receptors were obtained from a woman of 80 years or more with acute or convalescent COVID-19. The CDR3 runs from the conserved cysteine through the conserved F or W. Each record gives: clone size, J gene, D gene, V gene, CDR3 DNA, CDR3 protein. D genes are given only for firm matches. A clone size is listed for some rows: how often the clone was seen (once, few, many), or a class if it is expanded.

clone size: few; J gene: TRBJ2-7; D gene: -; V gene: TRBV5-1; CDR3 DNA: TGCGCCAGCAGCTTGGGACTGAACGACGAGCAGTACTTC; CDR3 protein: CASSLGLNDEQYF
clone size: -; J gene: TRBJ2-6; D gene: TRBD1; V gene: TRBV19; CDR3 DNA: TGTGCCACCAAGGGACAGGGTAAGCTCGACTCTGGGGCCAACGTCCTGACTTTC; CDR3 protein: CATKGQGKLDSGANVLTF
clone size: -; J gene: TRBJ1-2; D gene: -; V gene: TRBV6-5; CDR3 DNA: TGTGCCAGCAGGGAGAGCCGTAGCTATGGCTACACCTTC; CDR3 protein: CASRESRSYGYTF
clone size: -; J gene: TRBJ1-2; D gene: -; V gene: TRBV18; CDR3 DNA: TGTGCCAGCTCCCCGGGTTCGGGAAACTATGGCTACACCTTC; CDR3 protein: CASSPGSGNYGYTF
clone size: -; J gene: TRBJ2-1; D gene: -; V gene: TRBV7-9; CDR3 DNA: TGTGCCAGCACGAGGGACTCCCAGCCCTACAATGAGCAGTTCTTC; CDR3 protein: CASTRDSQPYNEQFF
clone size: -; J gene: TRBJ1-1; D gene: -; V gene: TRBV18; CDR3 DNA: TGTGCCAGCTCACCCCAGTTCGCGACAGGGAACACTGAAGCTTTCTTT; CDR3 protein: CASSPQFATGNTEAFF
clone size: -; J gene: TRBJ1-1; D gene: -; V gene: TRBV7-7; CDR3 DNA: TGTGCCAGCAGCTTAGACAGAACCACTGAAGCTTTCTTT; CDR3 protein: CASSLDRTTEAFF
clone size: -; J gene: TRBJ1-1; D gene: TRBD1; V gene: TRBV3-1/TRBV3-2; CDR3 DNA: TGTGCCAGCAGCCCTCTGGGCAGGGGGATGAACACTGAAGCTTTCTTT; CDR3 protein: CASSPLGRGMNTEAFF
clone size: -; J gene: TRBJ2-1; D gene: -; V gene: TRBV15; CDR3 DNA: TGTGCCACCAGCAGAGATTACGGGGTATACAATGAGCAGTTCTTC; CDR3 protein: CATSRDYGVYNEQFF
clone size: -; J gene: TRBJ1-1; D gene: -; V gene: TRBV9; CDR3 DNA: TGTGCCAGCAGCTTACTGACGGGGAACACTGAAGCTTTCTTT; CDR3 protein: CASSLLTGNTEAFF
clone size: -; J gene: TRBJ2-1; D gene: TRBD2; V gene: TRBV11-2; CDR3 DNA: TGTGCCAGCAGCTTGTTAGCGGGAGCTGATGAGCAGTTCTTC; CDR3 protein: CASSLLAGADEQFF
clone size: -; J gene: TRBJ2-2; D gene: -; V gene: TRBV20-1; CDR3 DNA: TGCAGTGCTAGTAACAGTGCGGAGCTGTTTTTT; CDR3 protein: CSASNSAELFF
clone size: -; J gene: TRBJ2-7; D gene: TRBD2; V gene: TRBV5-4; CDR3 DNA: TGTGCCAGCAGCTGGGAGGGTCCCTCCTACGAGCAGTACTTC; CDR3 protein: CASSWEGPSYEQYF
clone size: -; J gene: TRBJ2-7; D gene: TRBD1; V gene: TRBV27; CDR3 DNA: TGTGCCAGCAGTTTGTCCGGACAGGGATCCTACGAGCAGTACTTC; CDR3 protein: CASSLSGQGSYEQYF
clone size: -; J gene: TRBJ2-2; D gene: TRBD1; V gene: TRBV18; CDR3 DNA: TGTGCCAGCTCACCCAGGGGGCCCAACACCGGGGAGCTGTTTTTT; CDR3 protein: CASSPRGPNTGELFF
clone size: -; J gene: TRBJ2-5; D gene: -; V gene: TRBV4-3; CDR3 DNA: TGCGCCAGCAGCCAAGAATACCAGGAACGAGAGACCCAGTACTTC; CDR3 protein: CASSQEYQERETQYF
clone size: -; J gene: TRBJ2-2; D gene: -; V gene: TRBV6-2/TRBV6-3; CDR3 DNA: TGTGCCAGCAGTTACAATGGGGCGGACACCGGGGAGCTGTTTTTT; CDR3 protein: CASSYNGADTGELFF
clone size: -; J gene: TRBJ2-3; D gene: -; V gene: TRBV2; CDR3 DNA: TGTGCCAGCGCGCCAGGCCCATCGGCACATACGCAGTATTTT; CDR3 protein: CASAPGPSAHTQYF
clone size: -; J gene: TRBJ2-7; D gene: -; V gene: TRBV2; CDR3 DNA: TGTGCCAGCAGTGAATCACTAGCCCTAGTCTACGAGCAGTACTTC; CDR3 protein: CASSESLALVYEQYF
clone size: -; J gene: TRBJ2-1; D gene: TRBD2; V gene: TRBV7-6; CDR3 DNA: TGTGCCAGCAGCTTAGGACTAGCGCATTACAATGAGCAGTTCTTC; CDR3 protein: CASSLGLAHYNEQFF
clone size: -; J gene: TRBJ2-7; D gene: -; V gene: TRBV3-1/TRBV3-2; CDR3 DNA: TGTGCCAGCAGCCCCGCGGGAAGCTCCTACGAGCAGTACTTC; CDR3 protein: CASSPAGSSYEQYF
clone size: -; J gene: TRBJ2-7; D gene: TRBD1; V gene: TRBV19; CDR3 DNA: TGTGCCAGTAGTCTGGACAGGGCCTACGAGCAGTACTTC; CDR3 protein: CASSLDRAYEQYF
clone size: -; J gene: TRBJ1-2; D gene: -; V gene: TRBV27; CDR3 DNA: TGTGCCAGCAGTCTTGGACACTACTATGGCTACACCTTC; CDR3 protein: CASSLGHYYGYTF
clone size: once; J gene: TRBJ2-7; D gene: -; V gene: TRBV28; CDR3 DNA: TGTGCCAGCAGCCGGGTACGCTACGAGCAGTACTTC; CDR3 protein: CASSRVRYEQYF
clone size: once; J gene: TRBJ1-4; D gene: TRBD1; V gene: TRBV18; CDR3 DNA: TGTGCCAGCTCACCACCGGGACAGGGGGGCGAAAAACTGTTTTTT; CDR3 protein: CASSPPGQGGEKLFF
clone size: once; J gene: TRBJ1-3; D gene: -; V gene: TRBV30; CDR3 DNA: TGTGCCTGGAGTAGATCGCGCTCTGGAAACACCATATATTTT; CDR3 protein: CAWSRSRSGNTIYF
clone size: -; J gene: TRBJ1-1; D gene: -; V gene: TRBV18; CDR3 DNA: TGTGCCAGCTCATTGGAGGGAACTGAAGCTTTCTTT; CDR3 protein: CASSLEGTEAFF
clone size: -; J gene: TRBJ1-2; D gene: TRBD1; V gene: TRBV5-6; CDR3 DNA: TGTGCCAGCAGCGTGGGCCCACAGGGGGCATCAGATGGCTACACCTTC; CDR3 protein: CASSVGPQGASDGYTF
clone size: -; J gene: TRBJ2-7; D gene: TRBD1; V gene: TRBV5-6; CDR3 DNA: TGTGCCAGCAGCTTGGGACAGGGGTCCTACGAGCAGTACTTC; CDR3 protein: CASSLGQGSYEQYF
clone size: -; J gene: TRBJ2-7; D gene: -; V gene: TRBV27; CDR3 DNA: TGTGCCAGCGGATCAAGTCGTCGCTTAAGGGGGTTTGTTTACGAGCAGTACTTC; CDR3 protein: CASGSSRRLRGFVYEQYF
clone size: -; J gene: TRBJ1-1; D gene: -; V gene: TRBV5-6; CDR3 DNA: TGTGCCAGCAGCTTGGACGGTTTGAACACTGAAGCTTTCTTT; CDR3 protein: CASSLDGLNTEAFF
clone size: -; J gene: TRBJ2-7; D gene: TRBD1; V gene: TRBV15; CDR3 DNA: TGTGCCACCAGCAGAGGTGCGGGACAGGGTTACGAGCAGTACTTC; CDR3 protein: CATSRGAGQGYEQYF
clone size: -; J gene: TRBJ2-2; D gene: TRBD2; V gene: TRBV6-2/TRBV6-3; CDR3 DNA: TGTGCCAGCAGCAGACTAGCGGGAGGCACCGGGGAGCTGTTTTTT; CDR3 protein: CASSRLAGGTGELFF
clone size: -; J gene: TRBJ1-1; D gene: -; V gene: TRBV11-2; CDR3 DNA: TGTGCCAGCAGCTTAGCCCGGGGAGTAGCTGAAGCTTTCTTT; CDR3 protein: CASSLARGVAEAFF
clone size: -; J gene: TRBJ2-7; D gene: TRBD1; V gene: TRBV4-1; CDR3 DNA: TGCGCCAGCAGCCTCCTTGGGACAGGGGAAGGGGAACAGTACTTC; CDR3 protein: CASSLLGTGEGEQYF